The present T cell receptor beta chain was sequenced within a study of T cell responses to AZD1222 COVID-19 vaccine. Across the whole study: Timing groups of about 4 and about 12 weeks for second doses were pooled. Study results and limitations: There were mostly white British donors and more females than males, and clonal diversity was possibly underestimated. There were repertoire samples only from the period after the peak T cell response.

J was trimmed by 1 base and V by 2 bases; bases with no gene match: 3. The germline V gene encodes CDR1 MDHEN and CDR2 SYDVKM. The CDR3 length is 15 residues. For this clone: The antigen is undetermined.

Only in-frame clones appear in the TCRdb table, and some are missing; sequencing was by immunoSEQ multiplex PCR. The sample has approximately 150,000 clones, about 89% seen once. The gene calls are TRBV28 and TRBJ1-1; TRBD1 agrees at 8 bases. This receptor was obtained from an adult in good health. Sequencing used peripheral blood, obtained on day 0 of AZD1222 vaccination. The CDR3 loop is CASSLIRGRNTEAFF. The CDR3 coding sequence is TGTGCCAGCAGTTTAATCAGGGGGCGGAACACTGAAGCTTTCTTT.